The entry below gives a single T cell receptor (beta chain) sequence along with its context. Its target is unknown. The entry originates in a study of siplizumab effects on memory and regulatory T cells. Study-wide points: With siplizumab, cumulative frequency of CD4+ memory-derived alloreactive sequences dropped significantly. Memory T cells appeared less diverse than naive cells, which seemed to contribute substantially to alloresponse.

V lost 2 bases, J lost 10 bases, and 11 bases lay in between. The CDR3 length is 12 residues. Germline CDR1 and CDR2: MNHNS and SASEGT. Roughly 90,000 TCR templates per sample were sequenced. Profiled with immunoSEQ multiplex PCR; TCRdb holds only in-frame clones, not every one. The sample includes about 26,000 clones, about 79% seen only once; the top ten take 24%. Researchers sequenced unstimulated naive, memory, effector memory and TEMRA subsets in a few donor pairs. The sequenced sample was memory CD4+ T cells sorted from blood. The origin of this receptor is a human donor in good health. The gene calls are TRBV6-1 and TRBJ1-1; D remains unclear. The CDR3 DNA is TGTGCCAGCAGTGAATCGCGGGTAGGAGCTTTCTTT. This translates into CASSESRVGAFF.